The 20 T cell receptor beta chains below all came from one sample that was sequenced in a study of T cells in localized non-small cell lung cancer. The table came from immunoSEQ multiplex PCR; TCRdb's copy has only in-frame clones and leaves some out. The table shows approximately 46,000 clones, with 65% to 90% occurring only once. This specimen was peripheral blood mononuclear cells, taken before any cancer treatment. The receptors were sampled from a man aged 35 to 69 with stage III lung adenocarcinoma.

The chain is built from TRBV6-5 and TRBJ2-7; D perhaps matches TRBD2 (6 bases). V dropped 5 bases and J dropped 4 bases, with 15 bases sitting between them. The CDR3 has 14 amino acids. Germline V gene sequence: CDR1 MNHEY, CDR2 SVGAGI. The CDR3, as DNA: TGTGCCAGCAGTCTGCAGGGAGGTGGGTACGAGCAGTACTTC. As protein: CASSLQGGGYEQYF.

This rearrangement joins TRBV11-2 to TRBJ2-2; D is ambiguous. Trimming cost V 5 bases and J 2 bases, with 15 bases left between them. CDR3 size: 16 residues. Germline-derived CDR1 and CDR2 are SGHAT and FQNNGV. This chain's CDR3 is CASSRPGFFNTGELFF. In nucleotides, the CDR3 is TGTGCCAGCAGCCGACCCGGGTTTTTTAACACCGGGGAGCTGTTTTTT.

The chain combines TRBV13 with TRBJ2-1; 10 positions match TRBD2. The CDR3 length is 16 residues. Trimming took 5 bases from V and 9 from J; bases not matched to a gene: 13. CDR1 is PRHDT, CDR2 FYEKMQ, per germline (reference sequence). CDR3 nucleotides: TGTGCCAGCAGCCCCTCCGAAGCGGGGGGGCCAGGTGAGCAGTTCTTC. It translates to CASSPSEAGGPGEQFF.

This chain links TRBV4-2 with TRBJ2-7; D call uncertain. CDR3 length equals 14 residues. The V end lost 1 base, the J end lost 5 bases, and 12 bases lay between the germline ends. The germline gives CDR1 LGHNA, CDR2 YNFKEQ. CDR3 protein: CASSQGTLGHEQYF. The DNA of the CDR3 is TGTGCCAGCAGCCAAGGAACTCTTGGCCACGAGCAGTACTTC.

The rearrangement uses TRBV9 and TRBJ2-7; D remains unclear. The germline V gene has CDR1 SGDLS and CDR2 YYNGEE. CDR3 length equals 14 residues. V dropped 1 base and J dropped 3 bases, with 11 bases sitting between them. The CDR3 DNA reads as TGTGCCAGCAGCGTAAGAAGCAAGGGCTACGAGCAGTACTTC. This codes for CASSVRSKGYEQYF.

V gene TRBV6-1 combines with J gene TRBJ2-7, with D uncertain. This CDR3 comprises 14 residues. Per germline, CDR1 MNHNS and CDR2 SASEGT. V lost 4 bases and J lost 0, with 10 bases in between. CDR3 sequence reads: CASSALVTSYEQYF. In DNA, the CDR3 is TGTGCCAGCAGTGCCCTTGTAACCTCCTACGAGCAGTACTTC.

The chain uses TRBV5-1 and TRBJ2-1, with TRBD2 identical over 12 bases. The CDR3 runs to 16 residues. Per the germline V gene, CDR1 is SGHRS and CDR2 is YFSETQ. V was clipped by 3 bases and J by 4 bases; unmatched bases: 5. The CDR3 reads CASSSPSGGDYNEQFF. The DNA of the CDR3 is TGCGCCAGCAGCTCCCCTAGCGGGGGGGATTACAATGAGCAGTTCTTC.

The gene calls are TRBV27 and TRBJ1-2; TRBD1 matches 7 bases. Per the germline V gene, CDR1 is MNHEY and CDR2 is SMNVEV (reference sequence). Trimming removed 2 bases from V and 4 bases from J; junction bases left unmatched: 4. This CDR3 region has 14 residues. Here the CDR3 reads CASSLGRTGYGYTF. CDR3 DNA: TGTGCCAGCAGTTTAGGGAGGACAGGCTATGGCTACACCTTC.

The rearrangement uses TRBV27 and TRBJ2-1; D may be TRBD1 (6 bases). This CDR3 has 15 residues. CDR1 is MNHEY and CDR2 is SMNVEV in the germline V gene (reference sequence). V lost 6 bases, J lost 5 bases, and 17 bases lay in between. The CDR3 nucleotides read TGTGCCAGCAGGGGGGCTACTAGTAGAGACAATGAGCAGTTCTTC. It specifies CASRGATSRDNEQFF.

The gene calls are TRBV2 and TRBJ1-1, with 7 nucleotides matching TRBD1. V was pared by 3 bases and J by 3 bases, with 7 bases of the junction left unmatched. Per the germline V gene, CDR1 is SNHLY and CDR2 is FYNNEI. The CDR3 length is 15 residues. The chain's CDR3 is CASSEATGSHTEAFF. The CDR3 DNA is TGTGCCAGCAGTGAGGCGACAGGGTCGCACACTGAAGCTTTCTTT.

This chain joins TRBV7-9 and TRBJ2-3, with 9 bases lining up with TRBD2. Germline CDR1 reads SEHNR; CDR2 reads FQNEAQ (reference sequence). The CDR3 consists of 16 residues. Trimming took 7 bases from V and 4 from J; bases not matched to a gene: 12. The CDR3 DNA is TGTGCCAGCAACCCGTTCAGCCTAGCGGGATCAGATACGCAGTATTTT. The encoded protein is CASNPFSLAGSDTQYF.

The chain uses TRBV7-6 and TRBJ1-1; weak D call: TRBD1 (6 bases). The CDR3 has 14 residues. CDR1 and CDR2 from the germline V gene are SGHVS and FNYEAQ. V dropped 3 bases and J dropped 4 bases, with 12 bases sitting between them. This CDR3 reads CASSLRGLGTEAFF. DNA for the CDR3: TGTGCCAGCAGCTTGCGGGGGCTTGGCACTGAAGCTTTCTTT.

This clone was picked up many times. V gene TRBV14 combines with J gene TRBJ1-1; D gene ambiguous. The germline V gene has CDR1 SGHDN and CDR2 FVKESK. With 1 base removed from V and 1 base from J, the gap between germline ends came to 4 bases. The CDR3 contains 13 residues. The DNA for the CDR3 is TGTGCCAGCAGCCAAGGCGGGAACACTGAAGCTTTCTTT. Translating gives CASSQGGNTEAFF.

The gene calls are TRBV6-6 and TRBJ2-1; TRBD1 aligns across 8 bases. Trimming cost V 6 bases and J 8 bases; bases outside gene matches: 3. Per germline, CDR1 MNHNY and CDR2 SVGAGI (reference sequence). The CDR3 runs to 12 residues. The CDR3, as DNA: TGTGCCAGCAGCTCAGGGGGCGATGAGCAGTTCTTC. It yields the protein CASSSGGDEQFF.

The chain joins TRBV6-5 to TRBJ1-2; D not certain. Germline CDR1 and CDR2: MNHEY and SVGAGI. CDR3 size: 15 residues. V lost 6 bases, J lost 2 bases, and 16 bases lay in between. CDR3 loop: CASSLKGTANYGYTF. The CDR3 DNA is TGTGCCAGCAGCCTCAAAGGCACAGCAAACTATGGCTACACCTTC.

This rearrangement joins TRBV10-3 to TRBJ2-3, with 11 positions matching TRBD2. Germline CDR1 and CDR2: ENHRY and SYGVKD. The CDR3 spans 15 residues. J was trimmed by 6 bases and V by 3 bases; bases with no gene match: 5. As DNA, the CDR3 is TGTGCCATCAGTGACACTAGCGGGGGTGGGGATACGCAGTATTTT. Residues: CAISDTSGGGDTQYF.

The V call is TRBV7-9, the J call TRBJ2-5; 9 positions agree with TRBD2. The germline V gene encodes CDR1 SEHNR and CDR2 FQNEAQ (reference sequence). The CDR3 runs 16 residues. V lost 1 base to trimming and J lost 4 bases; unmatched junction nucleotides: 7. The CDR3 is CASSLGWRGGRETQYF. Here the CDR3 DNA reads TGTGCCAGCAGCTTAGGGTGGCGGGGGGGCCGAGAGACCCAGTACTTC. The full variable domain, in which reference TRBV7-9 and TRBJ2-5 provide the parts outside the CDR3, is DTGVSQNPRHKITKRGQNVTFRCDPISEHNRLYWYRQTLGQGPEFLTYFQNEAQLEKSRLLSDRFSAERPKGSFSTLEIQRTEQGDSAMYLCASSLGWRGGRETQYFGPGTRLLVL.

V gene TRBV6-5 combines with J gene TRBJ2-5; no definite D call. Per the germline V gene, CDR1 is MNHEY and CDR2 is SVGAGI. The V gene lost 0 bases and the J gene lost 4 bases, with 9 bases spanning the gap. The length of the CDR3 is 14 residues. CDR3: CASSYSRVGETQYF. CDR3 nucleotide sequence: TGTGCCAGCAGTTACTCTCGAGTAGGAGAGACCCAGTACTTC.

This clone came up once. The chain joins TRBV5-1 to TRBJ1-1; unclear D gene. From germline, CDR1 is SGHRS and CDR2 YFSETQ. Trimming removed 0 bases from V and 2 bases from J, with 11 bases in between. The CDR3 consists of 15 residues. Here the CDR3 reads CASSLVSQINTEAFF. The CDR3 nucleotides read TGCGCCAGCAGCTTGGTTTCACAGATCAACACTGAAGCTTTCTTT.

This clone was counted a single time. The chain has TRBV6-5 and TRBJ2-5; D is perhaps TRBD2 (7 bases). The J call may be in error: the DNA end matches TRBJ2-7 better. The CDR3 totals 14 residues. Germline lookup yields CDR1 MNHEY and CDR2 SVGAGI. CDR3 amino acids: CASSSAGANYEQYF. The CDR3 nucleotides read TGTGCCAGCTCCTCTGCGGGGGCCAACTACGAGCAGTACTTC.